This T cell receptor beta chain derives from a study of blood T cell repertoires in COVID-19. Whole-study context: Both acute and convalescent COVID-19 samples were obtained from the United States, Italy and Spain. The analysed material was cDNA or gDNA that came from T cells, B-cell-depleted T cells, or PBMCs.

This clone was observed once. The CDR3 runs to 13 residues. V was cut by 3 bases and J by 0 bases, with 5 bases left in between. CDR1 and CDR2 (germline): MNHEY, SMNVEV (reference sequence). How the authors handled the data: Nucleated cell number was recorded as an estimate derived from reference gene primer amplification. This table comes from immunoSEQ multiplex PCR, and its TCRdb copy is limited to in-frame clones, with some not included. V, J and clone size were drawn from that table, and D and trimming were deduced from the DNA. The table includes about 170,000 clones, 85% to 90% detected once. This chain joins TRBV27 and TRBJ1-1; D gene unclear. The receptor comes from a man aged 50 to 60 who had recovered from COVID-19. Source material: peripheral blood. This CDR3 is CASSFQVNTEAFF. As DNA, the CDR3 is TGTGCCAGCAGTTTTCAGGTGAACACTGAAGCTTTCTTT.